This T cell receptor beta chain was sequenced during a study of OX40 agonist ivuxolimab in advanced cancers. Points on this clone: What it recognizes is unknown.

Findings and limits, study-wide: There was clonal expansion of CD4+ and CD8+ blood T cells by week 6 at 0.1 to 3.0 mg/kg.

The CDR3 consists of 14 residues. Per the germline V gene, CDR1 is MNHEY and CDR2 is SMNVEV (reference sequence). V was pared by 2 bases and J by 4 bases, with 11 bases between. Some clones are missing from TCRdb's copy, which holds only in-frame ones; the method was immunoSEQ multiplex PCR. The table lists about 17,000 clones, 78% of them singletons, with roughly 28% in the top ten. Collection of blood occurred at baseline, at cycle 4 day 1, and at cycle 7 day 1. The chain uses TRBV27 and TRBJ1-2; D unclear. This TCR came from an adult with an advanced solid tumor such as melanoma, head and neck, liver or kidney cancer. The source was CD4+ or CD8+ T cells sorted from blood, collected in a trial of the OX40 agonist ivuxolimab. The CDR3 DNA is TGTGCCAGCAGTTTAGGCCCCGGAAGCTATGGCTACACCTTC. Encoded protein: CASSLGPGSYGYTF.